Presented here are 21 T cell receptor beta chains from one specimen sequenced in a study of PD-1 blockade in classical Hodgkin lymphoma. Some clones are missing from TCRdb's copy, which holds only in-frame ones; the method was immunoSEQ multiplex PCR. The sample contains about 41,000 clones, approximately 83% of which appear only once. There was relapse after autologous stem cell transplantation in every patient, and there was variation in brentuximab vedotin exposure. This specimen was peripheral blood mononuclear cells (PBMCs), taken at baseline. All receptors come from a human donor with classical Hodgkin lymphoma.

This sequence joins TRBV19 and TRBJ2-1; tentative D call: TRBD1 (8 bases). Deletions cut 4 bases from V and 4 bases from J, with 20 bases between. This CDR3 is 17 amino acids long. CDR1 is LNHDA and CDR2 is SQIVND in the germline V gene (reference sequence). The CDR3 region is CASSTGGTGGRYNEQFF. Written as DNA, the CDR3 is TGTGCCAGTAGTACCGGGGGGACAGGTGGGAGATACAATGAGCAGTTCTTC.

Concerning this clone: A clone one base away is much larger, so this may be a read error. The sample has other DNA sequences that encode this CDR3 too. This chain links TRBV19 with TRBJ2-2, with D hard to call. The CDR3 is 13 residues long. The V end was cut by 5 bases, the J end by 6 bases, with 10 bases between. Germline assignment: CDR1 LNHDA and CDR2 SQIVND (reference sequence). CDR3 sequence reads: CASSSSEAGELFF. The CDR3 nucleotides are TGTGCCAGTAGTTCCTCAGAGGCCGGGGAGCTGTTTTTT.

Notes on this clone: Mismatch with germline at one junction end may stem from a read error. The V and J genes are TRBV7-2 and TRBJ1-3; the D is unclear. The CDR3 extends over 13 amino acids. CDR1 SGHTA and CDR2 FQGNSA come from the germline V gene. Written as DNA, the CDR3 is TGTGCCAGCAGCCACCCCCATGGAAGCACCATATATTTT. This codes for CASSHPHGSTIYF. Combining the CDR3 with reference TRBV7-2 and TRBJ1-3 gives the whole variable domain GAGVSQSPSNKVTEKGKDVELRCDPISGHTALYWYRQSLGQGLEFLIYFQGNSAPDKSGLPSDRFSAERTGGSVSTLTIQRTQQEDSAVYLCASSHPHGSTIYFGEGSWLTVV.

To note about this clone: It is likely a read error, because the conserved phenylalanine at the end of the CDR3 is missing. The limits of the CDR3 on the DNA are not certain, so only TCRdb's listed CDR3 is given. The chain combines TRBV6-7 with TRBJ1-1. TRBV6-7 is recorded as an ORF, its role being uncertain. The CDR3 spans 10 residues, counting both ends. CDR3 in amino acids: CASYPLRPPR.

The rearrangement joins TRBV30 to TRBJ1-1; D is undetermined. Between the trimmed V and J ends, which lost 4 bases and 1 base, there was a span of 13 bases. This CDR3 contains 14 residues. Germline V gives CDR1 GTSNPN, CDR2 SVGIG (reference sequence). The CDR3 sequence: CAWIPRAENTEAFF. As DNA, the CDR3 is TGTGCCTGGATACCAAGGGCAGAGAACACTGAAGCTTTCTTT.

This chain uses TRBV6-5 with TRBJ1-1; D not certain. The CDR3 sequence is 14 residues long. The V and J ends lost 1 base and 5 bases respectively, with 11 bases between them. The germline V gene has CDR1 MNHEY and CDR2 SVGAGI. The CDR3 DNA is TGTGCCAGCAGTTACTTTCGGGGAGGTACTGAAGCTTTCTTT. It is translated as CASSYFRGGTEAFF.

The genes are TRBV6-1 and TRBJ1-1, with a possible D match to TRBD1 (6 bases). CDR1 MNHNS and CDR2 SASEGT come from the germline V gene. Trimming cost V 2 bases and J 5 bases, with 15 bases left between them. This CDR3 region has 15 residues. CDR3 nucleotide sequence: TGTGCCAGCAGTGAAAGGGACAAATTTAAAACTGAAGCTTTCTTT. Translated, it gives CASSERDKFKTEAFF.

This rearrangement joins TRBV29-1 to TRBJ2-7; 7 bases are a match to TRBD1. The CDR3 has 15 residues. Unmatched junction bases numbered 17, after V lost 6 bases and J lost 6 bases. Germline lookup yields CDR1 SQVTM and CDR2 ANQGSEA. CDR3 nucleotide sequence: TGCAGCGTCTTAATACAGGGGTCTGGCTCTACCGAGCAGTACTTC. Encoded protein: CSVLIQGSGSTEQYF.

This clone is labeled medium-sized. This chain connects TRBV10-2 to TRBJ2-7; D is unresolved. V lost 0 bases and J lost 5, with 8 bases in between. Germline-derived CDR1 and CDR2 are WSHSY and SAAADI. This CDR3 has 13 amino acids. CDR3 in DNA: TGCGCCAGCAGTGAGTCCAAGATGAACGAGCAGTACTTC. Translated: CASSESKMNEQYF.

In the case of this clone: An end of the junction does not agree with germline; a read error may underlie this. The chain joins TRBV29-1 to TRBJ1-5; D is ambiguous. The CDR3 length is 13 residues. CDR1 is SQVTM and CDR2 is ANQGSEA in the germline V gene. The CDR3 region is CSVEDGRNQPQHF. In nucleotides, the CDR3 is TGCAGCGTAGAAGACGGCCGCAATCAGCCCCAGCATTTT.

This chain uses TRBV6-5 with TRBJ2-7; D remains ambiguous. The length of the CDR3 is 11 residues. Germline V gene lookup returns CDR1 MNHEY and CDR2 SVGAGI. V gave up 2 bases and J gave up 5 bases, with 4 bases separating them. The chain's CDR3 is CASSYGDEQYF. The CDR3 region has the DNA TGTGCCAGCAGTTACGGGGACGAGCAGTACTTC.

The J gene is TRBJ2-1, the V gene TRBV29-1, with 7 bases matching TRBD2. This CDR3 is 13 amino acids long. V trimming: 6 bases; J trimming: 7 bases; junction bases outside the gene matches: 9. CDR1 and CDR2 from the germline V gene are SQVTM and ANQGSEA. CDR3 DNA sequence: TGCAGCGTGGCGGGGGTCGTTAGGAATGAGCAGTTCTTC. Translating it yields CSVAGVVRNEQFF.

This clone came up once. CDR3 bases: TGTGCCAGCAGTTCCGGGACAGGGCGAGGGACTCAGTACTTC. This sequence encodes CASSSGTGRGTQYF. This chain joins TRBV2 and TRBJ2-4; 9 nucleotides align to TRBD1. Germline loops: CDR1 SNHLY, CDR2 FYNNEI. The CDR3 length is 14 residues. Trimming cost V 5 bases and J 12 bases; bases outside gene matches: 11.

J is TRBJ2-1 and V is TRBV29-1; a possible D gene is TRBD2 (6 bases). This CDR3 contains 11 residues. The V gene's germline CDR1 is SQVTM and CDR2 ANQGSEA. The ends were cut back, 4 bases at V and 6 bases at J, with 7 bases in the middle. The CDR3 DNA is TGCAGCGTTGCCGGGGGCAATGAGCAGTTCTTC. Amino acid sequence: CSVAGGNEQFF.

For the CDR3, the DNA is TGCGCCAGCAGCCAACGCCCTCTAGGAATCGGCACAGATACGCAGTATTTT. Its protein is CASSQRPLGIGTDTQYF. The chain employs TRBV4-1 and TRBJ2-3; no clear D. The CDR3 totals 17 residues. The V and J ends lost 2 bases and 1 base respectively, with 16 bases between them. Germline V gives CDR1 MGHRA, CDR2 YSYEKL.

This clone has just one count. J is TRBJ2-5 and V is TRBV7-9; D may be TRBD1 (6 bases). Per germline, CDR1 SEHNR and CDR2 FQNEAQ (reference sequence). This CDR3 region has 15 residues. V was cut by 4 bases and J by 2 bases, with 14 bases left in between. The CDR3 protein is CASSSPGTTQETQYF. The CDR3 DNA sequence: TGTGCCAGCAGCTCTCCCGGGACAACGCAAGAGACCCAGTACTTC.

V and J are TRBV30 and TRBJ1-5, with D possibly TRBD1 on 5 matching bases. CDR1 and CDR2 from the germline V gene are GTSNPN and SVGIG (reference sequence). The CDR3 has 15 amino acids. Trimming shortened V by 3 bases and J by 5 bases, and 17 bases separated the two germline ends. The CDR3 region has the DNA TGTGCCTGGAGGCAAGGGCCAGGCAGGGATCAGCCCCAGCATTTT. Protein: CAWRQGPGRDQPQHF.

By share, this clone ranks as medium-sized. DNA for the CDR3: TGTGCCAGCAGCTTAGAACGAGGGTTCAGCACTGAAGCTTTCTTT. Residues: CASSLERGFSTEAFF. This chain connects TRBV7-9 to TRBJ1-1; D is ambiguous. There are 15 residues in the CDR3. V lost 1 base and J lost 4, with 13 bases in between. Germline V lookup: CDR1 SEHNR, CDR2 FQNEAQ (reference sequence). Complete variable domain (other parts from reference TRBV7-9 and TRBJ1-1): DTGVSQNPRHKITKRGQNVTFRCDPISEHNRLYWYRQTLGQGPEFLTYFQNEAQLEKSRLLSDRFSAERPKGSFSTLEIQRTEQGDSAMYLCASSLERGFSTEAFFGQGTRLTVV.

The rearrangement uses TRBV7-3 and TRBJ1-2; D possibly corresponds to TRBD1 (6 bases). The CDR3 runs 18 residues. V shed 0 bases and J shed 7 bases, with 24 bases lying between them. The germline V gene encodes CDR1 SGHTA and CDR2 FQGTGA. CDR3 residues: CASSLTPFDRTLRGGYTF. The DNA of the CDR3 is TGTGCCAGCAGCTTAACTCCCTTCGACAGGACCCTTAGGGGTGGCTACACCTTC.

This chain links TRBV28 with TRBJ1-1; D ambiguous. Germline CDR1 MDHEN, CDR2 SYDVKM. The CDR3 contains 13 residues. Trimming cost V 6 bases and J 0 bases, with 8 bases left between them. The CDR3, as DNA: TGTGCCAGCAGGGGAATAATGAACACTGAAGCTTTCTTT. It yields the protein CASRGIMNTEAFF.

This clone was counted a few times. The CDR3 region is CASSPRQGSNQPQHF. DNA for the CDR3: TGTGCCAGCAGCCCTCGACAGGGGAGCAATCAGCCCCAGCATTTT. This sequence joins TRBV9 and TRBJ1-5; TRBD1 agrees at 8 bases. V lost 4 bases to trimming and J lost 1 base; unmatched junction nucleotides: 4. Germline V lookup: CDR1 SGDLS, CDR2 YYNGEE. The CDR3 is 15 amino acids.